A single sample gave rise to the 2 T cell receptor beta chains below, sequenced in a study of neoadjuvant anti-PD-1 for oral cavity cancer. TCRdb's table, derived via immunoSEQ multiplex PCR, lists solely in-frame clones and lacks some. The sample records 35,000 to 40,000 clones, around 40% being singletons. The time point here: after neoadjuvant nivolumab, at surgical resection. Source: tumor tissue, taken after nivolumab (anti-PD-1) treatment. These receptor sequences come from a person between 35 and 79 years old with oral cavity squamous cell carcinoma.

This clone appeared a few times. The chain recombines TRBV5-1 with TRBJ2-5, with 15 bases lining up with TRBD2. Germline CDR1 and CDR2: SGHRS and YFSETQ. The CDR3 has 17 residues. The V segment lost 2 bases and the J segment 5 bases; nucleotides outside the gene matches: 7. The CDR3 DNA is TGCGCCAGCAGCTTTGTCGGACTAGCGGGAGGGCGGGAGACCCAGTACTTC. Its translation: CASSFVGLAGGRETQYF.

This clone was observed a handful of times. The rearrangement uses TRBV28 and TRBJ2-7; a possible D gene is TRBD1 (6 bases). The V end lost 4 bases, the J end lost 9 bases, and 16 bases lay between the germline ends. Germline V gene data show CDR1 as MDHEN and CDR2 as SYDVKM. This CDR3 spans 13 amino acids. CDR3 residues: CASSSDMGQRQYF. As DNA, the CDR3 is TGTGCCAGCAGTTCCGATATGGGACAAAGGCAGTACTTC.